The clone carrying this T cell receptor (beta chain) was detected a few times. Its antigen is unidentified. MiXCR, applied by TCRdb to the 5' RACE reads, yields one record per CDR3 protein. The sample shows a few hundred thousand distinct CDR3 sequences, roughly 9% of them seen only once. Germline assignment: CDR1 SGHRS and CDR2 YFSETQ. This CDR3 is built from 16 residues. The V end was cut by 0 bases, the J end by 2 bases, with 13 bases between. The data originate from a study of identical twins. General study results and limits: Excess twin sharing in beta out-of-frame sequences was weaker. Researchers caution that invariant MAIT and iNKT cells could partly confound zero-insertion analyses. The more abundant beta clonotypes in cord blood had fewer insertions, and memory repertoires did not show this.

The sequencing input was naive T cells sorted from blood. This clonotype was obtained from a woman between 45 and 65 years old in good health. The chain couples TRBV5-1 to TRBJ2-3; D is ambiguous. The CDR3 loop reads CASSLGVQTITDTQYF. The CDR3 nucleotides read TGCGCCAGCAGCTTGGGGGTACAGACAATCACAGATACGCAGTATTTT.